This record covers a single T cell receptor (beta chain). The antigen remains unidentified. These data come from a study of cytomegalovirus exposure and HLA in healthy donors. Germline-derived CDR1 and CDR2 are ENHRY and SYGVKD. The ends were cut back, 10 bases at V and 7 bases at J, with 17 bases in the middle. CDR3 size: 13 residues. Primers included in the PCR were 60 Vbeta and 13 Jbeta primers. Generated by immunoSEQ multiplex PCR, the TCRdb table keeps only in-frame clones and is missing some. The sample carries fewer than 200,000 clones, roughly four fifths recorded once. Whole-study findings and limits: In a later analysis, parvovirus B19, influenza, CMV and Epstein-Barr virus appeared linked to several top co-occurrence clusters. Earlier findings revealed that most TCR beta V segments proved productive either about 90% or about 30% of the time.

The sample was PBMCs. The TCR originated in a female donor in good health and CMV-seronegative. This chain links TRBV10-3 with TRBJ1-5; D is unresolved. The CDR3 protein is CASRPISSQPQHF. DNA of the CDR3: TGTGCCAGCCGTCCTATCTCAAGCCAGCCCCAGCATTTT.